Detailed here is one T cell receptor beta chain. This sample stems from a study of shared clonotypes between healthy human individuals. The CDR3 length is 17 residues. Trimming stripped 8 bases from V and 3 bases from J, with 22 bases between. CDR1 is WSHSY, CDR2 SAAADI, per germline. Terminally differentiated effector memory CD45RA+ cells were excluded by CCR7 positive selection of CD45RO-negative cells. Profiled with immunoSEQ multiplex PCR; TCRdb holds only in-frame clones, not every one. The profile covers more than 2 million clones, with around 93% appearing a single time and more than 1.5% taken by the ten largest.

Sequencing used naive CD8+ T cells from PBMCs. The sequence derives from a man between 18 and 35 years old in good health. Some clones in this sample may be carry-over from other donors' samples. The J gene is TRBJ2-2, the V gene TRBV10-2; tentatively, D is TRBD2 (5 bases). The CDR3 DNA is TGCGCCAGCCGGACGGGCATGGTTAGCGCCGACACCGGGGAGCTGTTTTTT. Translation gives CASRTGMVSADTGELFF.